Here is one TCR beta chain with its context. What it recognizes is unknown. One end of the junction does not line up with germline, which may come from a read error. The data stem from a study of cytomegalovirus exposure and HLA in healthy donors. About the study: Researchers found that around 80% of some 400 genotyped donors fell within the Caucasian-associated ancestry cluster. Notes on the study in general: The number of N-insertions in an Asian-associated ancestry cluster was reportedly below the roughly 660-donor mean in a later analysis. According to an earlier analysis, most TCR beta V segments yielded productive rearrangements about 87% or about 30% of the time.

This CDR3 contains 15 residues. Germline assignment: CDR1 WSHSY and CDR2 SAAADI. PCR amplification relied on 60 Vbeta primers (plus 13 Jbeta primers). The data were produced by immunoSEQ multiplex PCR, yet TCRdb's version contains in-frame clones alone and is incomplete. The sample lists around 150,000 clones; over 60% were seen once. Sequencing was carried out using PBMCs. The TCR sequence derives from a woman aged 35 to 49 in good health and CMV-seronegative. This chain links TRBV10-2 with TRBJ2-1, with 9 bases identical to TRBD2. In DNA, the CDR3 is TGCGCCTGCAGGAAGCCGGGACTAGCAGGCAATGAGCAGTTCTTC. Protein: CACRKPGLAGNEQFF.